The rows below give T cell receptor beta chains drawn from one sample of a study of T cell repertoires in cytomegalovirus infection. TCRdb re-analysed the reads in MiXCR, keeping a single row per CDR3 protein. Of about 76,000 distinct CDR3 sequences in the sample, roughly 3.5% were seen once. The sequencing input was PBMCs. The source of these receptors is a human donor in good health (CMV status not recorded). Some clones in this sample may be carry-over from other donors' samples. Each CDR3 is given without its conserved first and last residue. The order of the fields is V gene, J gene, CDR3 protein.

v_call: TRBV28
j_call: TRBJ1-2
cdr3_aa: ASSLGNLYGYT

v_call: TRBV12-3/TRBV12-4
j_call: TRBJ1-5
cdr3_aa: ASSFGGRDQPQH

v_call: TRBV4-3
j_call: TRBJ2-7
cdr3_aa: ASSQSWTPWDEQY

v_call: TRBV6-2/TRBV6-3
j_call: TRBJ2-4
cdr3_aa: ASSRGPGIFQY

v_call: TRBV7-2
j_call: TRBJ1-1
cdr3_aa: ASSLLGQLSTEAF

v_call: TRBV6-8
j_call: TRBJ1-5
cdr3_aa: ASSRTGDQPQH

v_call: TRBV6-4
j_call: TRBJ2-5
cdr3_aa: ASSASGGETQY

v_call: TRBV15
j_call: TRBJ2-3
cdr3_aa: ATSRVAGGADTQY

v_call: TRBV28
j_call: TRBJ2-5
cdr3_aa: ASSYYVSWGAETQY

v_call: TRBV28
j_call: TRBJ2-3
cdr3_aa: ASSKGRPSHTQY

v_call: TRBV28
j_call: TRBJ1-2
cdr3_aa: ASSRKDRLGYGYT

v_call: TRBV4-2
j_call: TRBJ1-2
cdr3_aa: ASSQGSGVLGGYT

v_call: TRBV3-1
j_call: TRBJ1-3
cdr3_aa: ASSRGPNPSGNTIY

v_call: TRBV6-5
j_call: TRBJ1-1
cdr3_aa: ASSSTVKGTEAF

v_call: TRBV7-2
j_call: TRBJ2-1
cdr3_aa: ASSLVGTSGNNEQF

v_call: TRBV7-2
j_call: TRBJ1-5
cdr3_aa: ASSSLGQPQH

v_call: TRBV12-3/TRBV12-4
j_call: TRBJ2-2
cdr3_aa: ASSIHGGTGELF

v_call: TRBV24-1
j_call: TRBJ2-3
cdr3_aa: ATSDTGGSPDTQY

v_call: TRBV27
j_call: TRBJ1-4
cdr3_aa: ASRPYTGDPNEKLF

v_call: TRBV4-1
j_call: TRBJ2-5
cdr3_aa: ASSRLRQETQY

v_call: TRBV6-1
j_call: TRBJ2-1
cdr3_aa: ASWYDEQF

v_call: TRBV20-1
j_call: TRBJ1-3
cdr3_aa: SARAFLPTGNTIY

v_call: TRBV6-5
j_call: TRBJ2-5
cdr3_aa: ASSYRTDRTETQY

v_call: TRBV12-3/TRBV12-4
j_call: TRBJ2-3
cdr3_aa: ASSLGPVADTQY

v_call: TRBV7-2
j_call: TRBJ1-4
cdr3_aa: ASSLAGGLNEKLF

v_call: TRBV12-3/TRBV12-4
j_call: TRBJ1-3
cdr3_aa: ASSPNSINTIY

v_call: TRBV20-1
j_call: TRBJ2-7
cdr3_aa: SARDRPVHEQY

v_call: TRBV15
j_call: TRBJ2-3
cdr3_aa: ATSRAGTSYTQY

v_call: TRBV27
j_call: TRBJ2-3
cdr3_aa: ASSFQDTQY

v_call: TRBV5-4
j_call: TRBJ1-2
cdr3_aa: ASNRGQGNGIYGYT

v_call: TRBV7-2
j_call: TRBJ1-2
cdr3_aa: ASSLGAGYYGYT

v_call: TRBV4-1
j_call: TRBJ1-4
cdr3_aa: ASSLTPSTNEKLF

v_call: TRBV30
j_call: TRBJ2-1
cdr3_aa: AWIPAPSGGYNEQF

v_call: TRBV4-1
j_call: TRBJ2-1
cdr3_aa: ASSQPLDRVDSYNEQF

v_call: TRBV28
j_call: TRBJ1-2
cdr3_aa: ASSRMGQDGYT

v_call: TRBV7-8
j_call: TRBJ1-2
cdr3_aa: ASSLDSDAGYT

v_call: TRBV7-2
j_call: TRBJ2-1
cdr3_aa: ASSLVSGGYNEQF

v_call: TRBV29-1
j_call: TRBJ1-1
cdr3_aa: SAGAGWGMNTEAF

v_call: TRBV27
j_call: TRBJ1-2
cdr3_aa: ASSQRDGYGYT

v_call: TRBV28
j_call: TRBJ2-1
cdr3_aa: ASRTTGSSSPDEQF

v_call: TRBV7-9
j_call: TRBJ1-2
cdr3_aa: ASSLADYGYT

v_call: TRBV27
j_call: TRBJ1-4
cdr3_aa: ASSSSDEKLF

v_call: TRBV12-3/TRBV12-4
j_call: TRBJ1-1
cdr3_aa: ASSLVRNTEAF

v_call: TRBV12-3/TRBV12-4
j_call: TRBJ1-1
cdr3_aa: ASINDGRGAF

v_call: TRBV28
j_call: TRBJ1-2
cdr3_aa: ASSMDRGWKVYGYT

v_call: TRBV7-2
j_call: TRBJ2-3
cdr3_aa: ASAPFSSSSTDTQY

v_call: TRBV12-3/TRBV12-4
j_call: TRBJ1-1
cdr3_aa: ASSLGREAEAF

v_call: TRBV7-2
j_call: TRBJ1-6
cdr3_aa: ASSRDSSPLH

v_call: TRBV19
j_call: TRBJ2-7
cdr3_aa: ASSRGRVYYEQY

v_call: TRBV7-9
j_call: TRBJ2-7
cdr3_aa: ASSLASTDEQY

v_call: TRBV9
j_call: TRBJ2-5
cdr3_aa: ASSVAGGGEETQY

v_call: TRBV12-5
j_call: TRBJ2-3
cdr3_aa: ASGARQGSTQY

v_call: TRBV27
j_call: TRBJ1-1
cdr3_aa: ASSLFPPGGIMNTEAF

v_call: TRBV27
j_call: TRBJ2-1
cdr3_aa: ASSLWGAAMGDYNEQF

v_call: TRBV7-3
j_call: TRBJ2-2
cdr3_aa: ASSLTGGANTGELF

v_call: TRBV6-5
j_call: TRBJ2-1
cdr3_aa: ASSYSTDRPRYNEQF

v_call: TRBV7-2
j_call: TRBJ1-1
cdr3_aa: ASSFTPGQGANTEAF